This T cell receptor beta chain is drawn from a study of cytomegalovirus exposure and HLA in healthy donors. Broader study findings: Several of the most significant clusters appeared, in a later analysis, to be linked to common viral pathogens. For most subjects, TCR beta sequences were reported to predict HLA-A and HLA-B alleles with accuracy.

V lost 3 bases and J lost 0, with 9 bases in between. Germline CDR1 reads SGHVS; CDR2 reads FNYEAQ. The CDR3 totals 16 residues. Use of 60 Vbeta and 13 Jbeta primers characterized the PCR. Clones were read by immunoSEQ multiplex PCR, and TCRdb kept only the in-frame ones, dropping some. The repertoire holds 200,000 to 250,000 clones, with 82% as singletons. As to this clone: Its specificity is not known.

Input material: PBMCs. The genes are TRBV7-6 and TRBJ2-6; no reliable D call. This receptor was taken from a woman in her thirties or forties in good health and CMV-seronegative. The CDR3 DNA reads TGTGCCAGCAGCTTGTATGAGCCCTCTGGGGCCAACGTCCTGACTTTC. As protein: CASSLYEPSGANVLTF.